One and the same sample provided the 25 T cell receptor beta chains below, sequenced in a study of T cell changes during pregnancy in multiple sclerosis. Clones were sequenced by immunoSEQ multiplex PCR, and TCRdb holds only the in-frame ones, with some missing. The sample includes roughly 61,000 clones, more than 80% of them seen just once. The sequenced sample was peripheral blood, obtained in the first trimester of pregnancy. These TCRs come from a female donor in good health, enrolled as a control in a pregnancy study.

The genes are TRBV4-3 and TRBJ1-2; 9 bases fit TRBD1. V shed 3 bases, J shed 2 bases, and the junction held 4 bases outside the gene matches. Germline V CDR1 and CDR2: LGHNA, YSLEER. The CDR3 is 15 amino acids. Here the CDR3 reads CASSHGTGGNYGYTF. The CDR3 region has the DNA TGCGCCAGCAGCCATGGAACAGGGGGCAACTATGGCTACACCTTC.

The CDR3 is CASSLSGSNQPQHF. In nucleotides, the CDR3 is TGCGCCAGCAGCCTTTCAGGTAGCAATCAGCCCCAGCATTTT. The chain carries TRBV4-1 and TRBJ1-5; D is unresolved. The CDR3 loop spans 14 amino acids. V lost 4 bases to trimming and J lost 0 bases, with 7 bases between them. Germline-derived CDR1 and CDR2 are MGHRA and YSYEKL.

This clone appeared once. The chain combines TRBV27 with TRBJ1-4; 11 bases align to TRBD1. Germline CDR1 MNHEY, CDR2 SMNVEV (reference sequence). Germline trimming cut 4 bases from V and 8 bases from J; bases unmatched to any gene: 3. The CDR3 extends over 14 amino acids. In nucleotides, the CDR3 is TGTGCCAGCAGTTCCGGGACAGGGGGAGAAAAACTGTTTTTT. It is translated as CASSSGTGGEKLFF.

The genes are TRBV7-9 and TRBJ2-1; D is perhaps TRBD1 (5 bases). Deletions cut 5 bases from V and 0 bases from J, with 11 bases between. The CDR3 has 15 amino acids. In germline, CDR1 is SEHNR, CDR2 FQNEAQ (reference sequence). The CDR3 coding sequence is TGTGCCAGCAGCCGAGGACAATTCTCCTACAATGAGCAGTTCTTC. The encoded protein is CASSRGQFSYNEQFF.

The V call is TRBV27, the J call TRBJ2-3, with D possibly TRBD2 on 7 matching bases. Trimming removed 1 base from V and 5 bases from J, with 16 bases in between. Germline lookup yields CDR1 MNHEY and CDR2 SMNVEV (reference sequence). The length of the CDR3 is 16 residues. Here the CDR3 reads CASSLLGAGVGDTQYF. As DNA, the CDR3 is TGTGCCAGCAGTTTATTGGGGGCGGGGGTAGGAGATACGCAGTATTTT.

The V gene is TRBV19, the J gene TRBJ2-7; 7 bases map to TRBD2. Germline CDR1 reads LNHDA; CDR2 reads SQIVND (reference sequence). CDR3 length equals 13 residues. J was trimmed by 0 bases and V by 6 bases; bases with no gene match: 2. CDR3 DNA: TGTGCCAGTAGGACTAGCTTCTCCTACGAGCAGTACTTC. It translates to CASRTSFSYEQYF.

V and J are TRBV27 and TRBJ1-4; 9 positions match TRBD1. The germline gives CDR1 MNHEY, CDR2 SMNVEV (reference sequence). The CDR3 extends over 16 amino acids. Germline trimming cut 8 bases from V and 7 bases from J; bases unmatched to any gene: 14. The CDR3 coding sequence is TGTGCCAGCGGACGACGAACAGGGGGCGCCGGTGAAAAACTGTTTTTT. It yields the protein CASGRRTGGAGEKLFF.

This clone was picked up one time. This sequence joins TRBV21-1 and TRBJ2-7; the table gives TRBD1 as D, unverified against the DNA. TRBV21-1 is a listed pseudogene. The CDR3 spans 16 residues. The CDR3 DNA reads as TGTGCCAGCAGCAAAGCGGTCAGGGGTCTTTTCTACGAGCAGTACTTC. Protein: CASSKAVRGLFYEQYF.

CDR3 sequence: CASSVLGVERGAYNEQFF. DNA for the CDR3: TGTGCCAGCAGCGTATTAGGGGTTGAGCGGGGGGCCTACAATGAGCAGTTCTTC. The chain uses TRBV9 and TRBJ2-1, with TRBD2 matching 9 bases. V shed 1 base, J shed 2 bases, and the junction held 10 bases outside the gene matches. CDR3 size: 18 residues. Germline V gene lookup returns CDR1 SGDLS and CDR2 YYNGEE.

The chain couples TRBV4-3 to TRBJ1-2; tentatively, D is TRBD1 (6 bases). Trimming removed 5 bases from V and 6 bases from J, with 19 bases in between. Germline CDR1 and CDR2: LGHNA and YSLEER. The length of the CDR3 is 15 residues. CDR3 sequence (DNA): TGCGCCAGCAGCACCCTAGGACAGAACCGGAATGGCTACACCTTC. Its protein is CASSTLGQNRNGYTF.

The V gene is TRBV4-1, the J gene TRBJ2-7; 8 positions match TRBD2. With V trimmed by 1 base and J by 2 bases, 19 bases remained unmatched. The CDR3 length is 20 residues. Germline V gives CDR1 MGHRA, CDR2 YSYEKL. In nucleotides, the CDR3 is TGCGCCAGCAGCCAAGCCGTCGTGAGCTCCTTAGCGGGAACGACCTACGAGCAGTACTTC. This encodes CASSQAVVSSLAGTTYEQYF.

This clone has more than one count but fewer than ten. The chain couples TRBV19 to TRBJ1-6; 8 bases match TRBD1. Germline V gene lookup returns CDR1 LNHDA and CDR2 SQIVND (reference sequence). V lost 5 bases, J lost 5 bases, and 8 bases stayed unmatched. This CDR3 spans 16 amino acids. CDR3 in amino acids: CASSPEGRGHNSPLHF. As DNA, the CDR3 is TGTGCCAGTAGTCCTGAGGGCAGGGGGCATAATTCACCCCTCCACTTT.

The chain employs TRBV5-4 and TRBJ2-1, with 9 bases identical to TRBD2. The ends lost 4 bases at V and 3 bases at J; junction bases unmatched: 5. Germline lookup yields CDR1 SGHNT and CDR2 YYREEE (reference sequence). The CDR3 is 15 amino acids. CDR3 DNA: TGTGCCAGCAGCGCAGCTAGCGGGAACTACAATGAGCAGTTCTTC. This gives the protein CASSAASGNYNEQFF.

CDR3 in DNA: TGCGCCAGCAGCACGGGACAGGAAGATGGCTACACCTTC. Translated, it gives CASSTGQEDGYTF. The V call is TRBV5-1, the J call TRBJ1-2; 8 nucleotides agree with TRBD1. Germline CDR1 reads SGHRS; CDR2 reads YFSETQ. After removal of 4 bases from V and 6 bases from J, the junction contained 5 bases not matched to a gene. This CDR3 has 13 amino acids.

This clone has only one observation. The chain employs TRBV27 and TRBJ2-3; 10 bases are a match to TRBD2. The CDR3 has 17 amino acids. V lost 3 bases and J lost 2; bases outside the gene matches: 8. The germline V gene encodes CDR1 MNHEY and CDR2 SMNVEV (reference sequence). CDR3 nucleotides: TGTGCCAGCAGTTTTCCTAGCGGGGGACCAGACACAGATACGCAGTATTTT. Its protein is CASSFPSGGPDTDTQYF.

The chain links TRBV11-1 to TRBJ1-1, with 8 positions matching TRBD1. The CDR3 spans 15 residues. Trimming took 3 bases from V and 6 from J; bases not matched to a gene: 9. Germline CDR1 SGHAT, CDR2 FQDESV (reference sequence). The CDR3 DNA reads TGTGCCAGCAGCTTTGAACAGGGGGTTGTCGCTGAAGCTTTCTTT. This encodes CASSFEQGVVAEAFF.

The CDR3: CASSSGTTSPSTDTQYF. For the CDR3, the DNA is TGCGCCAGCAGCTCCGGAACGACTAGCCCGAGCACAGATACGCAGTATTTT. The V call is TRBV5-1, the J call TRBJ2-3, with 7 bases aligning to TRBD2. CDR1 is SGHRS and CDR2 is YFSETQ in the germline V gene. CDR3 length: 17 residues. With V trimmed by 3 bases and J by 0 bases, 10 bases remained unmatched. Filled out from reference TRBV5-1 and TRBJ2-3, the complete variable domain reads KAGVTQTPRYLIKTRGQQVTLSCSPISGHRSVSWYQQTPGQGLQFLFEYFSETQRNKGNFPGRFSGRQFSNSRSEMNVSTLELGDSALYLCASSSGTTSPSTDTQYFGPGTRLTVL.

The V call is TRBV19, the J call TRBJ1-2; possible D gene TRBD1, 6 bases. The CDR3 is made up of 12 amino acids. V lost 5 bases, J lost 7 bases, and 11 bases lay in between. CDR1 is LNHDA, CDR2 SQIVND, per germline (reference sequence). In nucleotides, the CDR3 is TGTGCCAGTAGTTGGGGGGGCCGTGGCTACACCTTC. Amino acids: CASSWGGRGYTF.

The chain couples TRBV9 to TRBJ2-1; 11 positions match TRBD2. J lost 2 bases, V lost 6 bases, and 4 bases had no gene match. Looked up from germline, CDR1 is SGDLS and CDR2 is YYNGEE. The CDR3 extends over 15 amino acids. The CDR3 loop is CASTVSGGAYNEQFF. In nucleotides, the CDR3 is TGTGCCAGCACCGTTAGCGGGGGGGCCTACAATGAGCAGTTCTTC. The full variable domain, with the rest looked up from reference TRBV9 and TRBJ2-1, is DSGVTQTPKHLITATGQRVTLRCSPRSGDLSVYWYQQSLDQGLQFLIQYYNGEERAKGNILERFSAQQFPDLHSELNLSSLELGDSALYFCASTVSGGAYNEQFFGPGTRLTVL.

The chain has TRBV5-1 and TRBJ2-1; 11 nucleotides align to TRBD2. In germline, CDR1 is SGHRS, CDR2 YFSETQ. CDR3 length: 14 residues. Germline trimming cut 6 bases from V and 3 bases from J; bases unmatched to any gene: 2. CDR3 amino acids: CASNSGGDYNEQFF. The CDR3 DNA is TGCGCCAGCAATAGCGGGGGGGACTACAATGAGCAGTTCTTC.

V is TRBV2 and J is TRBJ1-6, with D maybe TRBD1 (5 bases). Germline values: CDR1 SNHLY, CDR2 FYNNEI. This CDR3 has 13 residues. V was pared by 7 bases and J by 5 bases, with 9 bases between. The CDR3, as DNA: TGTGCCAGCACTCAGGGAAATAATTCACCCCTCCACTTT. This encodes CASTQGNNSPLHF.

The chain couples TRBV6-1 to TRBJ1-5; D may be TRBD1 (5 bases). V was shortened by 8 bases and J by 0 bases, with 11 bases between the two germline ends. Germline CDR1 and CDR2: MNHNS and SASEGT. This CDR3 is built from 14 residues. The CDR3 reads CASSWGDSNQPQHF. The CDR3 DNA is TGTGCCAGCTCTTGGGGGGATAGCAATCAGCCCCAGCATTTT.

The chain carries TRBV18 and TRBJ1-1, with 7 bases lining up with TRBD1. The J segment lost 5 bases and the V segment lost 8 bases, leaving 8 bases of the junction unmatched. The CDR3 sequence is 13 residues long. Germline V gives CDR1 KGHSH, CDR2 LQKENI. This chain's CDR3 is CASQGGAVTEAFF. The CDR3, as DNA: TGTGCCAGCCAGGGGGGCGCGGTGACTGAAGCTTTCTTT.

The rearrangement uses TRBV9 and TRBJ1-6, with TRBD1 identical over 8 bases. V lost 3 bases to trimming and J lost 0 bases; unmatched junction nucleotides: 2. CDR3 length: 16 amino acids. The V gene's germline CDR1 is SGDLS and CDR2 YYNGEE. CDR3 in amino acids: CASSATGGSYNSPLHF. In DNA, the CDR3 is TGTGCCAGCAGCGCAACAGGGGGCTCCTATAATTCACCCCTCCACTTT.

This sequence joins TRBV20-1 and TRBJ2-5; D ambiguous. This CDR3 comprises 11 residues. CDR1 and CDR2 from the germline V gene are DFQATT and SNEGSKA (reference sequence). Trimming removed 2 bases from V and 2 bases from J, with 3 bases in between. The CDR3 DNA is TGCAGTGCTAGACAGCAAGAGACCCAGTACTTC. Its translation is CSARQQETQYF.